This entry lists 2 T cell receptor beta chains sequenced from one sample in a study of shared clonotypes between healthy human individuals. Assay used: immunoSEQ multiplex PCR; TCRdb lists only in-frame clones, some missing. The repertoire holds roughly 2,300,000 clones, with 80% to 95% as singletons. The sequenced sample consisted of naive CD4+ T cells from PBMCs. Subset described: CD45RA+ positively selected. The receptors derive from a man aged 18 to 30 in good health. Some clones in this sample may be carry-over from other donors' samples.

As DNA, the CDR3 is TGTGCCAGCGGGCCCGGGGGAGGGAGTGTCAGGAATGAGCAGTTCTTC. It codes for CASGPGGGSVRNEQFF. The chain carries TRBV11-3 and TRBJ2-1; TRBD2 matches 7 bases. Trimming took 8 bases from V and 7 from J; bases not matched to a gene: 17. The V gene's germline CDR1 is SGHNT and CDR2 YENEEA. This CDR3 has 16 amino acids.

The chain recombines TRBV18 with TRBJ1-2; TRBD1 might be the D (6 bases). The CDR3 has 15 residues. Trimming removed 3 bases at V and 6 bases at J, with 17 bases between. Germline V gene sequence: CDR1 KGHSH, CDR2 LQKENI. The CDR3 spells CASSPASGAGNGYTF. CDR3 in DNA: TGTGCCAGCTCACCCGCCTCGGGGGCAGGGAATGGCTACACCTTC.